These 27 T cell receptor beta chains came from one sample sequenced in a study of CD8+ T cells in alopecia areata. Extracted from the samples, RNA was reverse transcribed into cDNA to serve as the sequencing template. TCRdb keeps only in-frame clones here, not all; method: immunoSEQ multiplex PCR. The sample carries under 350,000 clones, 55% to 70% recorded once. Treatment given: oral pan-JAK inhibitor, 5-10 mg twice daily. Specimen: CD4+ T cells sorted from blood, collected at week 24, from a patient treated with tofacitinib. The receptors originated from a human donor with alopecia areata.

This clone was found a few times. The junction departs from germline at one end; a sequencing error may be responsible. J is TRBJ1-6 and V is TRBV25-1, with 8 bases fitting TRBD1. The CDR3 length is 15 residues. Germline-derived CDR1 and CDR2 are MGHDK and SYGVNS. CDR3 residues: CAISEYRGYNSPLHF. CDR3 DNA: TGTGCCATCAGTGAATACAGGGGGTATAATTCACCCCTCCACTTT.

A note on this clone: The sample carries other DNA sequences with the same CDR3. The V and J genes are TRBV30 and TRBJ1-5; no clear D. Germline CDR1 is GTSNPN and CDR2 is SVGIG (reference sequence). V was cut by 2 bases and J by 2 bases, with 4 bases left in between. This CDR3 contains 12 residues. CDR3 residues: CAWSWGNQPQHF. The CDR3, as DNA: TGTGCCTGGAGTTGGGGCAATCAGCCCCAGCATTTT.

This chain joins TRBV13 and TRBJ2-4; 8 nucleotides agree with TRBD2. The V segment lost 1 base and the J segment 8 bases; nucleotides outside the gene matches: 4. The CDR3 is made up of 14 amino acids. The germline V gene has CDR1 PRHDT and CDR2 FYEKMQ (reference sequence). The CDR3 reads CASSLASGGDIQYF. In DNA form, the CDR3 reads TGTGCCAGCAGCTTAGCCAGCGGGGGTGACATTCAGTACTTC.

The CDR3 DNA reads TGCGCCAGCAGCCAGGGATATGGCTACACCTTC. Translating gives CASSQGYGYTF. This chain connects TRBV4-1 to TRBJ1-2, with D unresolved. The V end was cut by 3 bases, the J end by 5 bases, with 4 bases between. Germline CDR1 MGHRA, CDR2 YSYEKL. The CDR3 consists of 11 residues.

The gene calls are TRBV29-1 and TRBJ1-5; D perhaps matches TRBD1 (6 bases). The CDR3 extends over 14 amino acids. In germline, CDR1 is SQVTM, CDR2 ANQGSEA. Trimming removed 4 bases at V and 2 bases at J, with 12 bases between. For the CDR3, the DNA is TGCAGCGTTGCGGATGGGGGGCGCAATCAGCCCCAGCATTTT. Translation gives CSVADGGRNQPQHF.

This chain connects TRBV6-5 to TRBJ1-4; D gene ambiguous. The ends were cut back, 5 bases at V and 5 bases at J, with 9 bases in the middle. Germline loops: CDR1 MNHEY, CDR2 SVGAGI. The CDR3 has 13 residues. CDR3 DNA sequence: TGTGCCAGCAGTCCCACAGCAAATGAAAAACTGTTTTTT. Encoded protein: CASSPTANEKLFF.

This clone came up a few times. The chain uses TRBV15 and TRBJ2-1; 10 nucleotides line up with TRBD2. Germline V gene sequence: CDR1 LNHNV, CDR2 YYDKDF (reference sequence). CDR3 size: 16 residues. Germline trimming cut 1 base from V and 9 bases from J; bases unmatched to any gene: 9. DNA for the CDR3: TGTGCCACCAGCAGAGGTCTAGCGGGGGTATCGGGTGAGCAGTTCTTC. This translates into CATSRGLAGVSGEQFF.

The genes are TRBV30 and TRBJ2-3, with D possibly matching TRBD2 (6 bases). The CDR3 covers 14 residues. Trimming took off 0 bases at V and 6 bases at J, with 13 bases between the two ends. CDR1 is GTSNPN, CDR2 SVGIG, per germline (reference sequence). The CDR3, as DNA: TGTGCCTGGAGTGTGCGGGGTCCCCGGGATACGCAGTATTTT. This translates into CAWSVRGPRDTQYF.

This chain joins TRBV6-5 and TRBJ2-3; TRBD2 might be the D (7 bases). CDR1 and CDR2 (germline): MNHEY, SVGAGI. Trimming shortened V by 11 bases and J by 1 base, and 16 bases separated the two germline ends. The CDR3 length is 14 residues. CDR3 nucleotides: TGTGCCTCCAAGGGGGGGGTAGGCACAGATACGCAGTATTTT. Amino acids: CASKGGVGTDTQYF.

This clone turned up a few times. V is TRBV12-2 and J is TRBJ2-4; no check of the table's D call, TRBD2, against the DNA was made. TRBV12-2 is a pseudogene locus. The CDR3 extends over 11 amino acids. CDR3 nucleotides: TGTGCACGTATAGCCAAAAACATTCAGTACTTC. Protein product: CARIAKNIQYF.

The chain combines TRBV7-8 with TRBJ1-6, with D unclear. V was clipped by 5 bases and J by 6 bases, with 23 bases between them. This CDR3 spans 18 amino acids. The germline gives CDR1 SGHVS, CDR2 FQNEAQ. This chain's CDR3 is CASSPLTLPQRFNSPLHF. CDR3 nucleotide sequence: TGTGCCAGCAGCCCCCTCACCCTACCCCAAAGGTTTAATTCACCCCTCCACTTT.

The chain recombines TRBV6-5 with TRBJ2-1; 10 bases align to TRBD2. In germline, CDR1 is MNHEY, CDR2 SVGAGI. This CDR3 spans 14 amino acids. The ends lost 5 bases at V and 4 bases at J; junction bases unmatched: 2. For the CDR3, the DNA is TGTGCCAGCAGTCTAGCGGGGGCGTACAATGAGCAGTTCTTC. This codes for CASSLAGAYNEQFF.

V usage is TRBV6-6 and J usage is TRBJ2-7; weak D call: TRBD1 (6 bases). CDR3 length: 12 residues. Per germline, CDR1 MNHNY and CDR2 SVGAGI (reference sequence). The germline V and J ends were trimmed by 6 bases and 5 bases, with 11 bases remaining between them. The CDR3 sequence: CASRDRLDEQYF. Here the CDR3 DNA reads TGTGCCAGCAGGGACAGACTGGACGAGCAGTACTTC.

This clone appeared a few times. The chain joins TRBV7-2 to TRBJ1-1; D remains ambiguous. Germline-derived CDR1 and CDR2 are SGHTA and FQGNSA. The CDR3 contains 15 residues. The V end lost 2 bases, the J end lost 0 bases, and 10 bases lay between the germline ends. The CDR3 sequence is CASSLFGTMNTEAFF. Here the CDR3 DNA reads TGTGCCAGCAGCTTATTCGGTACCATGAACACTGAAGCTTTCTTT. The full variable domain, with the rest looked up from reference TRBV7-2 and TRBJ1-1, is GAGVSQSPSNKVTEKGKDVELRCDPISGHTALYWYRQSLGQGLEFLIYFQGNSAPDKSGLPSDRFSAERTGGSVSTLTIQRTQQEDSAVYLCASSLFGTMNTEAFFGQGTRLTVV.

DNA of the CDR3: TGTGCCTGGCATTCCGGGACAGGGAATTCACCCCTCCACTTT. Amino acids: CAWHSGTGNSPLHF. The chain carries TRBV30 and TRBJ1-6; 9 bases match TRBD1. CDR3 length: 14 residues. Trimming at V came to 5 bases and at J to 7 bases, leaving 6 bases not matched to a gene. Germline-derived CDR1 and CDR2 are GTSNPN and SVGIG (reference sequence).

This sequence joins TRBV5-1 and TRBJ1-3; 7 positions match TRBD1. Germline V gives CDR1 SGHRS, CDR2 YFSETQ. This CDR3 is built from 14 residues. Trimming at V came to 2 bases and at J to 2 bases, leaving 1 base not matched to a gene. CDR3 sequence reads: CASSFTGAGNTIYF. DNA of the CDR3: TGCGCCAGCAGCTTTACAGGGGCTGGAAACACCATATATTTT.

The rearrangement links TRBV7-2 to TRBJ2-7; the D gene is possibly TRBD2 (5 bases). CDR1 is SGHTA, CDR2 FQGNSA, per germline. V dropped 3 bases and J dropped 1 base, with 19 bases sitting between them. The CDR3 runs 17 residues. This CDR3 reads CASSLGSIGLGSYEQYF. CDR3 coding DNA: TGTGCCAGCAGCTTGGGGTCGATCGGACTCGGATCCTACGAGCAGTACTTC.

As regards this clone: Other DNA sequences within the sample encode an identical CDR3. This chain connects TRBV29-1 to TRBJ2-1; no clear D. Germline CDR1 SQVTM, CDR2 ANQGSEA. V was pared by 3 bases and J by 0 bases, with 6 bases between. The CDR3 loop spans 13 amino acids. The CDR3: CSVEQSSYNEQFF. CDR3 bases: TGCAGCGTTGAGCAGAGCTCCTACAATGAGCAGTTCTTC.

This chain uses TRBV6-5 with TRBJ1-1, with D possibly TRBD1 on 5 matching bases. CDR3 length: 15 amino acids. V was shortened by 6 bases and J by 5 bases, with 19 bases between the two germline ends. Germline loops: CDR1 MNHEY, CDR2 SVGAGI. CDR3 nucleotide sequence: TGTGCCAGCAGATCCCATACCGGGACGAGGACTGAAGCTTTCTTT. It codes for CASRSHTGTRTEAFF.

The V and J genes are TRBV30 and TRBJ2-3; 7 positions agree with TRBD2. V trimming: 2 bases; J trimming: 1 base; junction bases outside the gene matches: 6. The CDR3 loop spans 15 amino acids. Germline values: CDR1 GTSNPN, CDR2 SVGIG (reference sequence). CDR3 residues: CAWSNGGSGTDTQYF. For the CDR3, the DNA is TGTGCCTGGAGTAACGGGGGGTCCGGCACAGATACGCAGTATTTT.

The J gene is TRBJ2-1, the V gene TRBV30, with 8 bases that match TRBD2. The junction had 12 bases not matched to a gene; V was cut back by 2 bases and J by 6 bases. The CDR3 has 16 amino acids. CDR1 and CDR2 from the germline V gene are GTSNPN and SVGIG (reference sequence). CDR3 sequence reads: CAWSPGLAGGSNEQFF. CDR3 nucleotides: TGTGCCTGGAGTCCCGGGCTCGCGGGGGGTAGCAATGAGCAGTTCTTC.

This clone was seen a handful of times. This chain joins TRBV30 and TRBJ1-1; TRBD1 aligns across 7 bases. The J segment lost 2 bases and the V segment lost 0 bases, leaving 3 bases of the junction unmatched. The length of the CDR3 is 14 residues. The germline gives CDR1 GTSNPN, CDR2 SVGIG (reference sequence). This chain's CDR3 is CAWSVWTGNTEAFF. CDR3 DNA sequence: TGTGCCTGGAGTGTATGGACAGGTAACACTGAAGCTTTCTTT. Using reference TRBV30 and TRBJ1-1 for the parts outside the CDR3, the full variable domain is SQTIHQWPATLVQPVGSPLSLECTVEGTSNPNLYWYRQAAGRGLQLLFYSVGIGQISSEVPQNLSASRPQDRQFILSSKKLLLSDSGFYLCAWSVWTGNTEAFFGQGTRLTVV.

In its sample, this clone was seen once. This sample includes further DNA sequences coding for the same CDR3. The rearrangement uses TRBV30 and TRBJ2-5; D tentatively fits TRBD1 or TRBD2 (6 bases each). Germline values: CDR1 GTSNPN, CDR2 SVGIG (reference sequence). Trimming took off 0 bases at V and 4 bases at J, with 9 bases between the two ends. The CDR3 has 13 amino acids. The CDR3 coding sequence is TGTGCCTGGAGTGTAAAGGGGGGAGAGACCCAGTACTTC. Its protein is CAWSVKGGETQYF.

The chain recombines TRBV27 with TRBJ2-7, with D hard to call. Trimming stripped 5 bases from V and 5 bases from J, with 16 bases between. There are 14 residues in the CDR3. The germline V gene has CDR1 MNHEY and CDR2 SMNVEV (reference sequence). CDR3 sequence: CASSAGPKKNEQYF. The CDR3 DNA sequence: TGTGCCAGCAGTGCCGGGCCGAAAAAAAACGAGCAGTACTTC.

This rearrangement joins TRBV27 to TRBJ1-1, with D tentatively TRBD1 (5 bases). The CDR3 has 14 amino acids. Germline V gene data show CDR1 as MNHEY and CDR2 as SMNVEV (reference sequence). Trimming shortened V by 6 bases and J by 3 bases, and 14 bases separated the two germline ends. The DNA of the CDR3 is TGTGCCAGCAGGTCTACAGAACAGGACACTGAAGCTTTCTTT. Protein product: CASRSTEQDTEAFF.

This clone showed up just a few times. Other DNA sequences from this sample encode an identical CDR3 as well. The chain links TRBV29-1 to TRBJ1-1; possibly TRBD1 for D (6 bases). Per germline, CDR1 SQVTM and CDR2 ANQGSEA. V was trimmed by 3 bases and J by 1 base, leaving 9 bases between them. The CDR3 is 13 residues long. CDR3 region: CSVDRGGNTEAFF. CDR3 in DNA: TGCAGCGTTGACAGGGGAGGGAACACTGAAGCTTTCTTT.

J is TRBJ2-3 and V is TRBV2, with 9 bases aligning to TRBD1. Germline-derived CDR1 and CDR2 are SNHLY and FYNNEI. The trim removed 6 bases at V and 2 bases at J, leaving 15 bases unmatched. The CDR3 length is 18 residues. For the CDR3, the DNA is TGTGCCAGCAGGAGGACAGGGGCCAGCTTCAAGGACACAGATACGCAGTATTTT. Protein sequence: CASRRTGASFKDTDTQYF.